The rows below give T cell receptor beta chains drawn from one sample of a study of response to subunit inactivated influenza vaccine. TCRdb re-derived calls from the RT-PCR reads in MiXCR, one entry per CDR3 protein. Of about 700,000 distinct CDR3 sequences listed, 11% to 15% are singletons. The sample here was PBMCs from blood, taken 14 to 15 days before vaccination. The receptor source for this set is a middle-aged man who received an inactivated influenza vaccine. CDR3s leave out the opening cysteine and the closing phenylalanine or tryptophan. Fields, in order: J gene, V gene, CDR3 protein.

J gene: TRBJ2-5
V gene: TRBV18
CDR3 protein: ASSPGVQETQY

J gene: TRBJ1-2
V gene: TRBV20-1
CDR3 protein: SARGWWQGSGYT

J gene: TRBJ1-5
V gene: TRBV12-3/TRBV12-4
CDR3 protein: ASSSQDSPSNQPQH

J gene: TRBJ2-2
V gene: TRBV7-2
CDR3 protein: ASSKDSPNTGELF

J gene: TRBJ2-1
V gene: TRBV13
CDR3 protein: ASSPVGRGPYNEQF

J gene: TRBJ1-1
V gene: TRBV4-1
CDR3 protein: ASSQVGQRTEAF

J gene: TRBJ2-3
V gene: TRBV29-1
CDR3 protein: SVGSPEDTQY

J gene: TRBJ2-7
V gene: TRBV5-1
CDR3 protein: ASSGQGAGYEQY

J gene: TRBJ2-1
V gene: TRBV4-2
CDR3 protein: ASSQEYSLGNEQF

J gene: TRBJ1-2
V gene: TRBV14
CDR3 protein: ASSQDRGPHT

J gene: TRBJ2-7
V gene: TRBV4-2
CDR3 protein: ASSKGQHSYEQY